Following are 22 T cell receptor beta chains from one sample sequenced in a study of cytomegalovirus exposure and HLA in healthy donors. With 60 Vbeta and 13 Jbeta primers, the PCR was carried out. TCRdb's copy holds only in-frame clones and misses some; the assay was immunoSEQ multiplex PCR. This sample has around 130,000 clones; 60% to 85% occur once, and the top ten carry roughly 1.5%. Input material: PBMCs. The origin of the receptors is a young woman in good health and CMV-seronegative.

The V call is TRBV2, the J call TRBJ2-7, with 9 bases identical to TRBD2. The V gene's germline CDR1 is SNHLY and CDR2 FYNNEI. This CDR3 is 14 amino acids long. The V and J ends lost 5 bases and 7 bases, in that order; junction bases with no gene match: 9. CDR3 loop: CASSQGSGGEEQYF. The DNA of the CDR3 is TGTGCCAGCAGTCAAGGTAGCGGGGGTGAGGAGCAGTACTTC.

The chain recombines TRBV29-1 with TRBJ2-6, with 9 bases matching TRBD2. This CDR3 is built from 16 residues. Losses at the gene ends were 6 bases for V and 4 bases for J; bases not matched to a gene: 10. Germline loops: CDR1 SQVTM, CDR2 ANQGSEA. This CDR3 is CSVAAGGVGGANVLTF. CDR3 bases: TGCAGCGTCGCAGCGGGAGGCGTGGGAGGGGCCAACGTCCTGACTTTC.

The chain links TRBV19 to TRBJ1-1; D is possibly TRBD1 (5 bases). Trimming pared 3 bases from V and 1 base from J, leaving 6 bases between. The CDR3 totals 13 residues. Looked up from germline, CDR1 is LNHDA and CDR2 is SQIVND (reference sequence). The CDR3 DNA follows: TGTGCCAGTAGTATGGGGCGGAACACTGAAGCTTTCTTT. Translation: CASSMGRNTEAFF.

V is TRBV5-4 and J is TRBJ2-5; D is unresolved. This CDR3 contains 14 residues. Per the germline V gene, CDR1 is SGHNT and CDR2 is YYREEE (reference sequence). V was shortened by 2 bases and J by 5 bases, with 13 bases between the two germline ends. The DNA of the CDR3 is TGTGCCAGCAGCTTTGGGTCTCGGGTCGAGACCCAGTACTTC. It encodes CASSFGSRVETQYF.

The J gene is TRBJ1-1, the V gene TRBV6-1, with 7 bases matching TRBD1. Trimming took 10 bases from V and 0 from J; bases not matched to a gene: 11. The CDR3 has 15 amino acids. Germline loops: CDR1 MNHNS, CDR2 SASEGT. CDR3 sequence reads: CATSEDRNMNTEAFF. The CDR3 DNA reads TGTGCCACTAGTGAGGACAGGAATATGAACACTGAAGCTTTCTTT.

The V gene is TRBV6-5, the J gene TRBJ2-1; 10 bases are shared with TRBD2. J was trimmed by 4 bases and V by 6 bases; bases with no gene match: 6. Germline lookup yields CDR1 MNHEY and CDR2 SVGAGI. This CDR3 has 15 residues. The CDR3 nucleotides read TGTGCCAGCAGAGAACTAGCGGGATCTTACAATGAGCAGTTCTTC. It yields the protein CASRELAGSYNEQFF.

The rearrangement joins TRBV27 to TRBJ2-7, with 7 bases aligning to TRBD1. Germline V lookup: CDR1 MNHEY, CDR2 SMNVEV (reference sequence). The CDR3 is 16 amino acids. The ends lost 1 base at V and 5 bases at J; junction bases unmatched: 11. The CDR3 here is CASSLWVATGWNEQYF. The CDR3 DNA sequence: TGTGCCAGCAGTTTATGGGTTGCGACAGGGTGGAACGAGCAGTACTTC.

The CDR3 loop reads CASSTDRNQPQHF. CDR3 bases: TGTGCCAGCTCAACAGACAGAAATCAGCCCCAGCATTTT. The chain uses TRBV18 and TRBJ1-5; D possibly corresponds to TRBD1 (5 bases). Germline V gives CDR1 KGHSH, CDR2 LQKENI. CDR3 length: 13 residues. Trimming cost V 5 bases and J 4 bases, with 9 bases left between them.

This clone appeared a few times. The chain carries TRBV9 and TRBJ2-2; D remains ambiguous. The germline CDR1 and CDR2 sequences are SGDLS and YYNGEE. The V and J ends lost 0 bases and 6 bases respectively, with 9 bases between them. This CDR3 region has 14 residues. CDR3 in amino acids: CASSVDSLAGELFF. The CDR3 DNA is TGTGCCAGCAGCGTAGATAGTTTGGCCGGGGAGCTGTTTTTT.

The rearrangement links TRBV5-4 to TRBJ2-3; 11 bases match TRBD2. CDR1 SGHNT and CDR2 YYREEE come from the germline V gene (reference sequence). This CDR3 comprises 16 residues. V shed 3 bases, J shed 7 bases, and the junction held 10 bases outside the gene matches. CDR3: CASSWRVAGGPNTQYF. The CDR3 DNA is TGTGCCAGCAGCTGGAGGGTAGCGGGAGGGCCAAATACGCAGTATTTT.

J is TRBJ2-2 and V is TRBV11-1; 7 bases match TRBD1. V trimming: 5 bases; J trimming: 7 bases; junction bases outside the gene matches: 7. CDR1 and CDR2 from the germline V gene are SGHAT and FQDESV (reference sequence). The CDR3 has 14 residues. In DNA form, the CDR3 reads TGTGCCAGCAGCAAGGGACAGCACGGCGGGGAGCTGTTTTTT. It specifies CASSKGQHGGELFF.

The chain couples TRBV30 to TRBJ1-1; 9 bases map to TRBD1. The germline gives CDR1 GTSNPN, CDR2 SVGIG (reference sequence). The CDR3 is 16 residues long. V gave up 4 bases and J gave up 0 bases; unmatched junction bases: 9. The CDR3 loop reads CAWIKTGGRMNTEAFF. The DNA for the CDR3 is TGTGCCTGGATTAAGACAGGGGGACGGATGAACACTGAAGCTTTCTTT.

The chain combines TRBV7-6 with TRBJ2-1; 11 bases are a match to TRBD1. The CDR3 consists of 14 residues. Trimming removed 7 bases from V and 4 bases from J; junction bases left unmatched: 3. CDR1 and CDR2 from the germline V gene are SGHVS and FNYEAQ. This chain's CDR3 is CASKRDRGYNEQFF. CDR3 DNA sequence: TGTGCCAGCAAGCGGGACAGGGGGTACAATGAGCAGTTCTTC.

The chain is built from TRBV18 and TRBJ2-1; D perhaps matches TRBD1 (6 bases). This CDR3 is built from 12 residues. Trimming stripped 1 base from V and 9 bases from J, with 7 bases between. The germline V gene encodes CDR1 KGHSH and CDR2 LQKENI. The CDR3: CASSPQGVEQFF. The DNA of the CDR3 is TGTGCCAGCTCACCACAGGGGGTTGAGCAGTTCTTC. Full variable domain (missing parts from reference TRBV18 and TRBJ2-1): NAGVMQNPRHLVRRRGQEARLRCSPMKGHSHVYWYRQLPEEGLKFMVYLQKENIIDESGMPKERFSAEFPKEGPSILRIQQVVRGDSAAYFCASSPQGVEQFFGPGTRLTVL.

The chain uses TRBV6-6 and TRBJ1-3, with 8 bases that match TRBD1. With 7 bases clipped from V and 6 bases from J, the junction kept 8 bases outside the gene matches. Per the germline V gene, CDR1 is MNHNY and CDR2 is SVGAGI (reference sequence). This CDR3 comprises 14 residues. CDR3 region: CASTLRGRENTIYF. As DNA, the CDR3 is TGTGCCAGCACTCTCAGGGGGCGCGAAAACACCATATATTTT.

This chain uses TRBV28 with TRBJ1-5; 7 bases agree with TRBD1. V shed 7 bases, J shed 3 bases, and the junction held 6 bases outside the gene matches. CDR3 length equals 14 residues. Germline loops: CDR1 MDHEN, CDR2 SYDVKM. The CDR3 DNA reads TGTGCCAGCACCCAGGGGGAGGTCAATCAGCCCCAGCATTTT. Translating gives CASTQGEVNQPQHF. The entire variable domain, with the rest obtained from reference TRBV28 and TRBJ1-5, is as follows: DVKVTQSSRYLVKRTGEKVFLECVQDMDHENMFWYRQDPGLGLRLIYFSYDVKMKEKGDIPEGYSVSREKKERFSLILESASTNQTSMYLCASTQGEVNQPQHFGDGTRLSIL.

CDR3 residues: CASSMAAGDTQYF. The CDR3, as DNA: TGTGCCAGTAGTATGGCGGCGGGAGATACGCAGTATTTT. The chain uses TRBV19 and TRBJ2-3, with D perhaps TRBD2 (5 bases). Trimming left V 3 bases short and J 5 bases short, with 9 bases between. Looked up from germline, CDR1 is LNHDA and CDR2 is SQIVND (reference sequence). CDR3 length: 13 residues. Drawing the rest from reference TRBV19 and TRBJ2-3, the complete variable domain is DGGITQSPKYLFRKEGQNVTLSCEQNLNHDAMYWYRQDPGQGLRLIYYSQIVNDFQKGDIAEGYSVSREKKESFPLTVTSAQKNPTAFYLCASSMAAGDTQYFGPGTRLTVL.

About this clone: This CDR3 fails to terminate in the conserved phenylalanine or tryptophan, so it likely reflects a read error. Because the CDR3's place on the DNA is in doubt, the DNA is left out and the CDR3 is given as listed by TCRdb. V is TRBV30 and J is TRBJ2-7; the D call of TRBD1 is as the table states it, not checked on the DNA. The CDR3 has 8 amino acids, counting both end residues. CDR1 GTSNPN and CDR2 SVGIG come from the germline V gene (reference sequence). The CDR3 sequence: CAWRGKGL.

V usage is TRBV15 and J usage is TRBJ1-4; D gene unclear. This CDR3 contains 14 residues. The germline V and J ends were trimmed by 0 bases and 2 bases, with 4 bases remaining between them. CDR1 is LNHNV and CDR2 is YYDKDF in the germline V gene (reference sequence). CDR3: CATSRDRTNEKLFF. The DNA for the CDR3 is TGTGCCACCAGCAGAGACAGGACTAATGAAAAACTGTTTTTT.

The rearrangement links TRBV7-6 to TRBJ2-1; the D gene is possibly TRBD2 (5 bases). The CDR3 has 15 amino acids. V dropped 5 bases and J dropped 9 bases, with 20 bases sitting between them. Germline V CDR1 and CDR2: SGHVS, FNYEAQ. CDR3 amino acids: CASSLTPRGGREQFF. The CDR3 DNA sequence: TGTGCCAGCAGCCTAACGCCTAGAGGAGGCCGTGAGCAGTTCTTC.

With regard to this clone: At the DNA level, this CDR3 is encoded by other sequences in the same sample as well. This chain connects TRBV2 to TRBJ1-5; D perhaps matches TRBD1 (6 bases). Trimming pared 4 bases from V and 4 bases from J, leaving 8 bases between. The germline CDR1 and CDR2 sequences are SNHLY and FYNNEI. The CDR3 runs to 13 residues. The CDR3 loop is CASSGQGNQPQHF. Written as DNA, the CDR3 is TGTGCCAGCAGTGGCCAGGGGAATCAGCCCCAGCATTTT.

V usage is TRBV6-1 and J usage is TRBJ1-1; D perhaps matches TRBD1 (6 bases). This CDR3 is 13 amino acids long. With 3 bases removed from V and 5 bases from J, the gap between germline ends came to 10 bases. The germline V gene has CDR1 MNHNS and CDR2 SASEGT. CDR3 in amino acids: CASSEGDKTEAFF. CDR3 nucleotide sequence: TGTGCCAGCAGTGAGGGGGACAAGACTGAAGCTTTCTTT.